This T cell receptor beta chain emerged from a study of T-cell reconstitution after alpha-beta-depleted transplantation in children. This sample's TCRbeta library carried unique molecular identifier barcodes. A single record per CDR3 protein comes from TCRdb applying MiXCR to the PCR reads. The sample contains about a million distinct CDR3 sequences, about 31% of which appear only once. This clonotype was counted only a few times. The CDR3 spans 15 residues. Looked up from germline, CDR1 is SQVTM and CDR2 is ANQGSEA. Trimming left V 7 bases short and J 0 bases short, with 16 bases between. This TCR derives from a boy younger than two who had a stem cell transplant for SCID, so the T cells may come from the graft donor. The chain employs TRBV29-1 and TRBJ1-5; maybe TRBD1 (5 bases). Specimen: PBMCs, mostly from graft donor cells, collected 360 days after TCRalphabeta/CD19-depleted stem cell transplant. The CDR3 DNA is TGCAGCGCCATATCAGGGTATGATAGCAATCAGCCCCAGCATTTT. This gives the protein CSAISGYDSNQPQHF.